The following is a T cell receptor beta chain sequence with its context. Its antigen is unidentified. The ends lost 4 bases at V and 6 bases at J; junction bases unmatched: 6. Germline V gene data show CDR1 as SGHRS and CDR2 as YFSETQ. This CDR3 is 15 amino acids long. The data are from a study of T cell repertoires in cytomegalovirus infection. As for the study in general: An indication of both CMV infection and matching HLA type came from public TCR beta signatures. Broader study findings: Cumulated frequencies of public TCR beta families served to identify carriers of CMV plus the relevant HLA. The study found HLA-C-restricted CMV-specific TCR beta clonotypes dominating the ex vivo response.

TCRdb reanalysed the reads using MiXCR and keeps one entry per CDR3 protein. The sample records roughly 250,000 distinct CDR3 sequences, roughly 22% being singletons. The receptor was derived from a human donor in good health (CMV status not recorded). Some clones in this sample may be carry-over from other donors' samples. The specimen sequenced was CD8+ T cells from PBMCs. The chain is built from TRBV5-1 and TRBJ2-1; 11 bases are a match to TRBD2. The CDR3 DNA sequence: TGCGCCAGCAGCGTCCCCGGGACTAGCGGCAATGAGCAGTTCTTC. This encodes CASSVPGTSGNEQFF.